This T cell receptor beta chain is from a study of T cells after somatic rescue of genetic block. CDR3 size: 16 residues. The V gene's germline CDR1 is MNHNY and CDR2 SVGAGI (reference sequence). The V gene end was trimmed by 4 bases and the J gene end by 4 bases; junction bases not matched to a gene: 5. Profiled with immunoSEQ multiplex PCR; TCRdb holds only in-frame clones, not every one. There are 15,000 or so clones in the sample; around 71% occur only once, and approximately 15% lies in the top ten. The TCR sequence derives from a boy between 10 and 17 years old. V and J are TRBV6-6 and TRBJ2-2; 11 positions match TRBD2. The sequencing input was peripheral blood mononuclear cells (PBMCs). The CDR3 nucleotides read TGTGCCAGCAGTTCATTAGCGGGAGGGGGCACCGGGGAGCTGTTTTTT. Its translation is CASSSLAGGGTGELFF.